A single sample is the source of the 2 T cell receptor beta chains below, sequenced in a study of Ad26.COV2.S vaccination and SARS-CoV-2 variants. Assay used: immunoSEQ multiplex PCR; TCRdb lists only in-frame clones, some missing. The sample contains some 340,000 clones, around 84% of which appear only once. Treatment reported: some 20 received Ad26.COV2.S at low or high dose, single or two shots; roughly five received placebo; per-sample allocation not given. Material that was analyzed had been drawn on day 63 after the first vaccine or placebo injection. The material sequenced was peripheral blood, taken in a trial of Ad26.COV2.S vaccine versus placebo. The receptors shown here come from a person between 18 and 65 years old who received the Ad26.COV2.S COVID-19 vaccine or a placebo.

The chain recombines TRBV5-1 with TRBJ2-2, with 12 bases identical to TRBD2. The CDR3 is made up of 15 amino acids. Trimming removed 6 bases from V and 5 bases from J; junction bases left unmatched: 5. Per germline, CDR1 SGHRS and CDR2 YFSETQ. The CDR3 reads CASTPLAGGTGELFF. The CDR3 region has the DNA TGCGCCAGCACCCCGCTAGCGGGGGGGACCGGGGAGCTGTTTTTT. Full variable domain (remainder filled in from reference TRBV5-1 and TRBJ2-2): KAGVTQTPRYLIKTRGQQVTLSCSPISGHRSVSWYQQTPGQGLQFLFEYFSETQRNKGNFPGRFSGRQFSNSRSEMNVSTLELGDSALYLCASTPLAGGTGELFFGEGSRLTVL.

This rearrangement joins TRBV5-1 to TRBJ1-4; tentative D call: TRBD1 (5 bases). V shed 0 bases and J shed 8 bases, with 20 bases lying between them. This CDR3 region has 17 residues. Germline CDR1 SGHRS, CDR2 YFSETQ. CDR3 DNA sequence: TGCGCCAGCAGCTTGGGGGGGACGGCGCCCGAAAGAGAAAAACTGTTTTTT. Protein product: CASSLGGTAPEREKLFF.